The entry below describes one TCR beta chain. Its target is not known. Trimming at V came to 5 bases and at J to 4 bases, leaving 6 bases not matched to a gene. The CDR3 runs to 17 residues. The germline CDR1 and CDR2 sequences are SGHTA and FQGNSA. The data are from a study of shared clonotypes between healthy human individuals. Study-level findings and limits: Limited genetic and exposure-history diversity came from having few donors. Across a handful of donors, naive CD4 shared 4.5% to 6%, naive CD8 around 3.5%, memory CD4 2% to 2.5%, memory CD8 about 0.38%. Rarefaction exposed incomplete sorted-subset sequencing despite large depth.

Profiling relied on immunoSEQ multiplex PCR, and the TCRdb table lists in-frame clones only, not all of them. The sample carries millions of clones, about 92% recorded once. Sequencing was carried out using naive CD4+ T cells sorted from blood. Subset meaning: CD45RA+ positively selected. The rearrangement uses TRBV7-2 and TRBJ2-3, with TRBD2 matching over 16 bases. The origin of this receptor is a man between 18 and 35 years old in good health. The chain's CDR3 is CASSPGLAGGGADTQYF. The CDR3 DNA reads as TGTGCCAGCAGCCCGGGACTAGCGGGAGGGGGGGCAGATACGCAGTATTTT.